One and the same sample provided the 16 T cell receptor beta chains below, sequenced in a study of T cells expressing NK-cell markers. After re-calling the 5' RACE reads, TCRdb lists one entry per CDR3 protein, DNA absent. The sample table sets out roughly 280,000 distinct CDR3 sequences. The sample consisted of blood T cells: a sorted CD56 or NKG2C T cell subset, CD4+ or CD8+ T cells, or bulk PBMC T cells (not recorded which). The receptors here all came from a man aged 18-30 years in good health.

The CDR3 here is CASSLVQGSGYTF. The chain carries TRBV12-3 or TRBV12-4 and TRBJ1-2; TCRdb proposes TRBD1, but this gene call is untestable without DNA. The CDR3 is 13 residues long.

This chain links TRBV27 with TRBJ1-1. This CDR3 has 14 residues. Germline CDR1 MNHEY, CDR2 SMNVEV (reference sequence). CDR3 region: CASSLSAAVAEAFF.

The genes are TRBV10-3 and TRBJ2-7; the TRBD1 assignment by TCRdb is unverifiable without DNA. CDR3 size: 14 residues. Germline V gene sequence: CDR1 ENHRY, CDR2 SYGVKD. CDR3 protein: CAISDDRSSYEQYF.

The V and J genes are TRBV2 and TRBJ2-1; TCRdb proposes TRBD2, but this gene call is untestable without DNA. Germline V gives CDR1 SNHLY, CDR2 FYNNEI. This CDR3 has 15 residues. The CDR3: CASSEAGLDVNEQFF.

The V and J genes are TRBV12-3 or TRBV12-4 and TRBJ1-5; there is no DNA to check the TCRdb D call of TRBD1. The CDR3 totals 15 residues. CDR3 sequence: CASSQGAGGNQPQHF.

The chain has TRBV29-1 and TRBJ2-3; TCRdb gives TRBD1 as the D gene, but with no DNA this cannot be confirmed. The CDR3 is made up of 11 amino acids. The germline V gene encodes CDR1 SQVTM and CDR2 ANQGSEA. The CDR3 sequence is CSVEVGVAQYF.

The genes are TRBV7-9 and TRBJ1-5; TCRdb's assignment of TRBD1 cannot be checked, as there is no DNA. The CDR3 spans 15 residues. Per the germline V gene, CDR1 is SEHNR and CDR2 is FQNEAQ (reference sequence). CDR3 sequence: CASSTGTGSIQPQHF.

The CDR3 loop is CACPPGTGARFSGNTIYF. This rearrangement joins TRBV12-3 or TRBV12-4 to TRBJ1-3; the TCRdb call, TRBD1, lacks DNA for checking. The CDR3 has 18 residues.

The chain joins TRBV2 to TRBJ2-7; checking the TCRdb D call of TRBD2 is not possible without DNA. This CDR3 is 15 amino acids long. Germline V gene data show CDR1 as SNHLY and CDR2 as FYNNEI. CDR3 in amino acids: CASTPTVLAGGEQYF.

The chain is built from TRBV3-1 and TRBJ2-5; TCRdb gives TRBD2 as the D gene, but with no DNA this cannot be confirmed. CDR3 length: 14 amino acids. The V gene's germline CDR1 is LGHDT and CDR2 YNNKEL (reference sequence). The CDR3 sequence is CASSTGLKRETQYF.

The J gene is TRBJ2-5, the V gene TRBV12-3 or TRBV12-4. The CDR3 spans 11 residues. CDR3 sequence: CASTSRGTQYF.

The chain links TRBV7-2 to TRBJ2-1; TCRdb's D call, TRBD2, is unchecked because there is no DNA. The CDR3 covers 16 residues. Germline V lookup: CDR1 SGHTA, CDR2 FQGNSA. The CDR3 sequence: CASSLGRRLRGNEQFF.

The V gene is TRBV20-1, the J gene TRBJ2-2; TCRdb's D gene call, TRBD2, goes unchecked for lack of DNA. The germline V gene has CDR1 DFQATT and CDR2 SNEGSKA (reference sequence). This CDR3 spans 15 amino acids. CDR3 region: CSARLAGAGTGELFF.

V usage is TRBV5-1 and J usage is TRBJ1-1. Germline CDR1 SGHRS, CDR2 YFSETQ. This CDR3 has 13 residues. The CDR3 reads CASSLDVGVEAFF.

The gene calls are TRBV25-1 and TRBJ2-3; with no DNA, the TCRdb D assignment of TRBD1 cannot be verified. Germline V gene lookup returns CDR1 MGHDK and CDR2 SYGVNS. The CDR3 totals 16 residues. The CDR3 loop reads CASSELAQGRADTQYF.

The chain is built from TRBV29-1 and TRBJ2-7; lacking DNA, the TRBD2 call made by TCRdb goes unchecked. The CDR3 consists of 13 residues. The germline V gene has CDR1 SQVTM and CDR2 ANQGSEA. CDR3 protein: CSVVGLGPYEQYF.